Listed below are T cell receptor beta chains from one sample, sequenced in a study of CD8 T cells in ankylosing spondylitis. Each CDR3 protein gets one entry after TCRdb re-called the 5' RACE reads with MiXCR. The sample consists of some 250,000 distinct CDR3 sequences, under 30% of them appearing once. Sequenced sample: blood, either unsorted or a sorted T cell fraction (not recorded which). These receptors originate from a male donor with ankylosing spondylitis or in good health (not recorded which). Each CDR3 is given with its conserved first and last residue. A D gene is named only where the DNA matches it firmly. A row's size may be missing; if present it is once, few, many or a size class.

j_call d_call cdr3_length v_call clone_size cdr3_nt cdr3_aa
TRBJ2-1 TRBD2 15 TRBV24-1 - TGTGCCACCAGTGATTCGCCTAGCGGGGGGAATGAGCAGTTCTTC CATSDSPSGGNEQFF
TRBJ2-3 - 16 TRBV9 many TGTGCCAGCAGCGGAGCCCATCAGGGGCGCAGTGATACGCAGTATTTT CASSGAHQGRSDTQYF
TRBJ1-2 - 13 TRBV7-2 few TGTGCCAGCAGTCCCTCGGGGGGGGATGGCTACACCTTC CASSPSGGDGYTF
TRBJ2-2 - 13 TRBV5-1 many TGCGCCAGCAGCTTTGGCCGGGCCGGGGAGCTGTTTTTT CASSFGRAGELFF
TRBJ2-1 TRBD1 14 TRBV7-9 many TGTGCCAGCACCGACAGGGGGCTGATGGATGAGCAGTTCTTC CASTDRGLMDEQFF
TRBJ1-2 - 15 TRBV6-1 - TGTGCCAGCAGTGTTACCGGGACGGAGAACTATGGCTACACCTTC CASSVTGTENYGYTF
TRBJ2-7 TRBD2 12 TRBV20-1 - TGCAGGGTTAGCGGGGACTCCTACGAGCAGTACTTC CRVSGDSYEQYF
TRBJ2-5 - 12 TRBV20-1 few TGCAGTGCTACCTCTTCTCCAGAGACCCAGTACTTC CSATSSPETQYF
TRBJ2-7 TRBD1 15 TRBV19 once TGTGCCAGTAGTGCCGGGACAGGGGGCTCCTACGAGCAGTACTTC CASSAGTGGSYEQYF
TRBJ1-5 TRBD1 13 TRBV6-1 few TGTGCCAGCAGTACCCAGGGGGATCAGCCCCAGCATTTT CASSTQGDQPQHF
TRBJ1-5 - 14 TRBV6-1 few TGTGCCAGCAACTGGGCGTCGAGCAATCAGCCCCAGCATTTT CASNWASSNQPQHF
TRBJ2-7 - 16 TRBV6-5 many TGTGCCAGCAGTTACTCGAAGGAGGCCAAGACCTACGAGCAGTACTTC CASSYSKEAKTYEQYF
TRBJ2-1 TRBD1 13 TRBV30 - TGTGCCTGGGCGGACAGGGCCTTAGGGAAGGAGTTCTTC CAWADRALGKEFF
TRBJ1-2 - 16 TRBV6-1 few TGTGCCAGCACCGACGGGGGGACCCGAGGGAACTATGGCTACACCTTC CASTDGGTRGNYGYTF
TRBJ1-1 - 11 TRBV20-1 many TGCAGTGCTAACGTTTACACTGAAGCTTTCTTT CSANVYTEAFF
TRBJ1-5 - 15 TRBV12-3/TRBV12-4 many TGTGCCAGCAGCCCTAAGCCGTTTAGCAATCAGCCCCAGCATTTT CASSPKPFSNQPQHF
TRBJ2-1 TRBD2 15 TRBV20-1 - TGCAGTGCTAGGAGTGCGGGGGACTTTCACAATGAGCAGTTCTTC CSARSAGDFHNEQFF
TRBJ2-3 TRBD2 15 TRBV14 - TGTGCCAGCAGCCATAGCGGGGGGGCCGACGATACGCAGTATTTT CASSHSGGADDTQYF
TRBJ2-5 - 15 TRBV5-8 few TGTGCCAGCAGCTTAGGGGAAAGCACCCAAGAGACCCAGTACTTC CASSLGESTQETQYF
TRBJ2-7 - 13 TRBV6-6 few TGTGCCAGCAGTCCAGATGGACAGTACGAGCAGTACTTC CASSPDGQYEQYF
TRBJ2-5 - 14 TRBV7-6 few TGTGCCAGCAGCTTCGGCAAACCAAGGGAGACCCAGTACTTC CASSFGKPRETQYF
TRBJ2-1 TRBD2 15 TRBV6-4 many TGTGCCAGCAGTAAAGCGGGGGGGGTTTACAATGAGCAGTTCTTC CASSKAGGVYNEQFF
TRBJ1-6 - 16 TRBV5-1 many TGCGCCAGCAGCTTGGAACAGGGATCCTATAATTCACCCCTCCACTTT CASSLEQGSYNSPLHF
TRBJ2-5 - 14 TRBV2 many TGTGCCAGCAGTTACCGAAGGGCTCAGGAGACCCAGTACTTC CASSYRRAQETQYF
TRBJ2-3 - 13 TRBV10-3 - TGTGCCATCAGTTCTAGACCCGCTGATACGCAGTATTTT CAISSRPADTQYF
TRBJ1-6 - 15 TRBV20-1 few TGCAGTGCTAGAGGGAGGAGCTCCTATAATTCACCCCTCCACTTT CSARGRSSYNSPLHF
TRBJ2-1 - 13 TRBV7-2 few TGTGCCAGCGGGCCGGGGCGGTACAATGAGCAGTTCTTC CASGPGRYNEQFF
TRBJ1-1 - 14 TRBV20-1 - TGCAGTGTCCGGGAGGGGGGCGGAGGGGCTGAAGCTTTCTTT CSVREGGGGAEAFF
TRBJ1-2 TRBD1 14 TRBV5-1 many TGCGCCAGCAGCCCAGGGGACAGGGCGGAGGGCTACACCTTC CASSPGDRAEGYTF
TRBJ2-3 - 16 TRBV6-1 - TGTGCCAGCAGTCCCCTGGGGGGCTTGAGCACAGATACGCAGTATTTT CASSPLGGLSTDTQYF
TRBJ1-6 - 14 TRBV7-3 - TGTGCCAGCAGCCTTCCAGGGGCGGGTTCACCCCTCCACTTT CASSLPGAGSPLHF
TRBJ1-1 TRBD1 14 TRBV20-1 few TGCAGTGCTAGAGGACAGGGGTGGAACACTGAAGCTTTCTTT CSARGQGWNTEAFF
TRBJ1-1 - 12 TRBV29-1 many TGCAGCGAGGGACGGGTAGGAACTGAAGCTTTCTTT CSEGRVGTEAFF
TRBJ2-3 - 16 TRBV12-3/TRBV12-4 many TGTGCCAGCAGTTTAGGGGGCAGGCGCCGAGGAGATACGCAGTATTTT CASSLGGRRRGDTQYF
TRBJ2-1 TRBD2 15 TRBV12-3/TRBV12-4 few TGTGCCAGCAGTCCGGTAGCGGGGTCCTACAATGAGCAGTTCTTC CASSPVAGSYNEQFF
TRBJ2-7 - 13 TRBV5-1 - TGCGCCAGCAGCTTGGAATCGGGTAACGAGCAGTACTTC CASSLESGNEQYF
TRBJ2-3 - 13 TRBV5-1 many TGCGCCAGCAGCTTGCAGTTTACCGATACGCAGTATTTT CASSLQFTDTQYF
TRBJ1-2 - 14 TRBV6-5 - TGTGCCAGCAGTTACCTGGACGGCCATAATGGCTACACCTTC CASSYLDGHNGYTF
TRBJ2-5 - 17 TRBV15 - TGTGCCACCAGCAGATCTTACGGACAGGGAGGGCGAGAGACCCAGTACTTC CATSRSYGQGGRETQYF
TRBJ1-1 - 15 TRBV12-3/TRBV12-4 - TGTGCCAGCAGTGACTCACCTTGGAGGAACACTGAAGCTTTCTTT CASSDSPWRNTEAFF
TRBJ2-7 - 12 TRBV20-1 - TGCAGTACCGGGCCACGTACGCGCGAGCAGTACTTC CSTGPRTREQYF
TRBJ2-7 TRBD2 16 TRBV12-3/TRBV12-4 few TGTGCCAGCAGTTTAGGACGGGGGACTAGCTCCTACGAGCAGTACTTC CASSLGRGTSSYEQYF
TRBJ2-2 - 16 TRBV2 - TGTGCCAGCAGTGGCGACAGAACTTATAACACCGGGGAGCTGTTTTTT CASSGDRTYNTGELFF
TRBJ1-1 - 12 TRBV29-1 many TGCAGCGTTGGCAGGGCGGGCACTGAAGCTTTCTTT CSVGRAGTEAFF
TRBJ2-2 TRBD1 16 TRBV20-1 few TGCAGTGCTAGAGATTATCGACAGGGGACCACCGGGGAGCTGTTTTTT CSARDYRQGTTGELFF
TRBJ2-3 TRBD2 13 TRBV29-1 - TGCAGCGTTGGACTAGCGTTAACAGATACGCAGTATTTT CSVGLALTDTQYF
TRBJ2-1 TRBD1 11 TRBV6-4 many TGTGCCAGCAGTGACGGGACAGATCAGTTCTTC CASSDGTDQFF
TRBJ1-6 TRBD1 13 TRBV20-1 few TGCAGTGCTGGGGGACAGGGTGATTCACCCCTCCACTTT CSAGGQGDSPLHF
TRBJ1-2 - 14 TRBV20-1 many TGCAGTGCTAGACGCGCAGGGGTCGGATATGGCTACACCTTC CSARRAGVGYGYTF
TRBJ2-1 TRBD2 16 TRBV24-1 - TGTGCCACCAGTGATCAGCGGGGGGACCGTGGCAATGAGCAGTTCTTC CATSDQRGDRGNEQFF
TRBJ2-7 TRBD1 15 TRBV20-1 many TGCAGTGCTCCTGGTTACAGGGGAACGTCCTACGAGCAGTACTTC CSAPGYRGTSYEQYF
TRBJ2-7 - 15 TRBV19 - TGTGCCAGTAGTATCACCAACTCGGCGGGAAGGAAGCAGTACTTC CASSITNSAGRKQYF
TRBJ1-4 - 14 TRBV12-3/TRBV12-4 few TGTGCCAGCAGTAAGACAGGTCTTGGTGAAAAACTGTTTTTT CASSKTGLGEKLFF